This is a list of T cell receptor beta chains from one sample in a study of T cell responses to AZD1222 COVID-19 vaccine. Sequenced by immunoSEQ multiplex PCR; TCRdb stores in-frame clones only, minus some. This table has approximately 180,000 clones, 85% to 90% appearing once. The material was peripheral blood, obtained on day 0 of AZD1222 vaccination. Every receptor here comes from an adult in good health. Both conserved end residues are part of each CDR3.

v_gene: TRBV6-5
CDR3aa: CASRVVVNSNYGYTF

v_gene: TRBV7-2
CDR3aa: CASSFREKQPQHF

v_gene: TRBV7-9
CDR3aa: CASSLNQGGSYGYTF

v_gene: TRBV5-1
CDR3aa: CASSLEGDEQFF

v_gene: TRBV19
CDR3aa: CASSIRTSGSPGELFF

v_gene: TRBV9
CDR3aa: CASSAGQGRNSPLHF

v_gene: TRBV11-2
CDR3aa: CASVSGAILRSTDTQYF

v_gene: TRBV19
CDR3aa: CASSMGQHYEAFF

v_gene: TRBV19
CDR3aa: CASRGIAGATSTDTQYF

v_gene: TRBV28
CDR3aa: CASKTGNTEAFF

v_gene: TRBV4-1
CDR3aa: CASSQEGASGISGANVLTF

v_gene: TRBV10-3
CDR3aa: CATGVGLGYTF

v_gene: TRBV28
CDR3aa: CASSSGTAFGETQYF

v_gene: TRBV10-3
CDR3aa: CATSPGLASGSYNEQFF

v_gene: TRBV30
CDR3aa: CAWSGTGAGAKNIQYF

v_gene: TRBV6-6
CDR3aa: CASSLWRRGSGNTIYF

v_gene: TRBV29-1
CDR3aa: CSVGGGYRVEQFF

v_gene: TRBV27
CDR3aa: CASSLRDIKYF

v_gene: TRBV6-2/TRBV6-3
CDR3aa: CASSYGTAGANVLTF

v_gene: TRBV19
CDR3aa: CASSGTSQFTGELFF

v_gene: TRBV7-3
CDR3aa: CASSPTSSGSYNEQFF

v_gene: TRBV28
CDR3aa: CASSPRTEMSPLHF

v_gene: TRBV5-1
CDR3aa: CASTGNVNSGANVLTF

v_gene: TRBV11-2
CDR3aa: CASSSLQGFPSTDTQYF

v_gene: TRBV5-6
CDR3aa: CASSSPDRTSYEQYF

v_gene: TRBV4-1
CDR3aa: CASSQEAGVSTEAFF

v_gene: TRBV9
CDR3aa: CASSAQGLAGLNEQFF

v_gene: TRBV10-3
CDR3aa: CAISGQGKYEQYF

v_gene: TRBV18
CDR3aa: CASSPNLGDRLQETQYF

v_gene: TRBV3-1/TRBV3-2
CDR3aa: CASSQVSGQSSGNTIYF

v_gene: TRBV28
CDR3aa: CASSNGQFWEKLFF

v_gene: TRBV27
CDR3aa: CASSLAQGYSYNSPLHF

v_gene: TRBV7-9
CDR3aa: CASSFSTPGNEQYF

v_gene: TRBV5-1
CDR3aa: CASSFGSRLAKNIQYF

v_gene: TRBV6-5
CDR3aa: CASRAYSVDSPLHF

v_gene: TRBV30
CDR3aa: CASLLRSSYNSPLHF

v_gene: TRBV9
CDR3aa: CASSVRDVTSYEQYF

v_gene: TRBV5-1
CDR3aa: CASSSDPTGLGAQYF

v_gene: TRBV30
CDR3aa: CAWSASSGNTIYF

v_gene: TRBV7-2
CDR3aa: CASSSPGMAETQYF

v_gene: TRBV7-9
CDR3aa: CASSLNGAAATQYF

v_gene: TRBV24-1
CDR3aa: CATSEPQGAQETQYF

v_gene: TRBV27
CDR3aa: CASSSTRTDTQYF

v_gene: TRBV28
CDR3aa: CASTPRENTIYF

v_gene: TRBV7-9
CDR3aa: CASSPRTPTGTDTQYF

v_gene: TRBV5-1
CDR3aa: CASSLAGRRDSPLHF

v_gene: TRBV12-5
CDR3aa: CASGSTGARYGYTF